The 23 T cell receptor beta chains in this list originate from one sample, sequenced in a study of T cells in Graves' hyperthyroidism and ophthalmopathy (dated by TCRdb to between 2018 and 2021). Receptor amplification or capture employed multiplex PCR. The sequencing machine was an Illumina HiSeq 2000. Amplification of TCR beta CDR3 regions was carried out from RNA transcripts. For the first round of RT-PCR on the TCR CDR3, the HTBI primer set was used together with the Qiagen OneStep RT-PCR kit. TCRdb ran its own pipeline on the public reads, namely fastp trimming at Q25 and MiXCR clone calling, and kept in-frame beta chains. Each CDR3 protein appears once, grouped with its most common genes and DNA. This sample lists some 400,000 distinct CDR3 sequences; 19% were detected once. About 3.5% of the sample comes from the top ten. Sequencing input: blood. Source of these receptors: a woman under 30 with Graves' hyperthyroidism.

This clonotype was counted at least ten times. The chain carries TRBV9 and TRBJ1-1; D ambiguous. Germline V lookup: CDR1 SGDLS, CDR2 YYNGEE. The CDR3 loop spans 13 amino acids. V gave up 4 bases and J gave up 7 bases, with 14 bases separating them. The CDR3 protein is CASSPSPGGEAFF. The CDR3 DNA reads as TGTGCCAGCAGCCCATCGCCCGGCGGTGAAGCTTTCTTT.

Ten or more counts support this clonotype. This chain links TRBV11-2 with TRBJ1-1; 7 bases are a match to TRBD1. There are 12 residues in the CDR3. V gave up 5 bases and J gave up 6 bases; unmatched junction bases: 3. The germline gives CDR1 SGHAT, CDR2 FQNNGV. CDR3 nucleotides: TGTGCCAGCAGCGCGAGGGGGCCTGAAGCTTTCTTT. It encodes CASSARGPEAFF.

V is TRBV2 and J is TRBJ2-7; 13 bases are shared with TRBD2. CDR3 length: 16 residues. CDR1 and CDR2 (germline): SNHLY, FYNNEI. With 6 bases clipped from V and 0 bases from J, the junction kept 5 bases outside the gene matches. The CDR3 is CASSGTSGVSSYEQYF. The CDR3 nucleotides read TGTGCCAGCAGCGGGACTAGCGGGGTTAGCTCCTACGAGCAGTACTTC.

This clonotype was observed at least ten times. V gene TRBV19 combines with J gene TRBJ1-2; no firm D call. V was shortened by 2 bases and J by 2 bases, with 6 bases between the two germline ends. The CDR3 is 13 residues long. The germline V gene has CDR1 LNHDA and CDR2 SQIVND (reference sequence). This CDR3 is CASSIKDNYGYTF. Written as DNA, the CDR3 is TGTGCCAGTAGTATAAAGGACAACTATGGCTACACCTTC.

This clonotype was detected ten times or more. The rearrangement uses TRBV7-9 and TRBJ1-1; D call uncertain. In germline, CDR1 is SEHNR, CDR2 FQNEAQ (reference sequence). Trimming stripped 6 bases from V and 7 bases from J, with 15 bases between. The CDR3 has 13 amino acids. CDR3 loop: CASSPPGKLEAFF. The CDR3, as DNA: TGTGCCAGCAGTCCACCGGGTAAACTTGAAGCTTTCTTT.

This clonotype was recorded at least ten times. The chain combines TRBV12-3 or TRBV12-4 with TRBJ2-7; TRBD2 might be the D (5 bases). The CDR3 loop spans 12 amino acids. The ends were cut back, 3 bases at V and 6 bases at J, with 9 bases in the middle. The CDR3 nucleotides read TGTGCCAGCAGTTTCGGAGAGGGCGAGCAGTACTTC. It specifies CASSFGEGEQYF.

The DNA for the CDR3 is TGTGCCAGCAGCCATACTCGGGACAGGCCCTACGAGCAGTACTTC. Encoded protein: CASSHTRDRPYEQYF. The chain couples TRBV7-8 to TRBJ2-7, with TRBD1 matching 8 bases. CDR1 and CDR2 (germline): SGHVS, FQNEAQ. V shed 5 bases and J 2 bases; nucleotides not matched to a gene: 8. This CDR3 contains 15 residues. The whole variable domain, filled in from reference TRBV7-8 and TRBJ2-7, reads GAGVSQSPRYKVAKRGQDVALRCDPISGHVSLFWYQQALGQGPEFLTYFQNEAQLDKSGLPSDRFFAERPEGSVSTLKIQRTQQEDSAVYLCASSHTRDRPYEQYFGPGTRLTVT.

Here the CDR3 reads CASSVRDNYEQYF. The CDR3 region has the DNA TGTGCCAGCAGCGTAAGGGACAACTACGAGCAGTACTTC. The chain employs TRBV9 and TRBJ2-7; the D gene is possibly TRBD1 (6 bases). V lost 1 base, J lost 3 bases, and 8 bases lay in between. The V gene's germline CDR1 is SGDLS and CDR2 YYNGEE. The CDR3 is 13 amino acids.

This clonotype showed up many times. This CDR3 reads CATEKRWKQTETVNYGYTF. The DNA of the CDR3 is TGTGCCACCGAAAAACGGTGGAAACAAACAGAGACTGTTAACTATGGCTACACCTTC. The chain carries TRBV28 and TRBJ1-2; D uncertain. The CDR3 is made up of 19 amino acids. V was cut by 10 bases and J by 1 base, with 31 bases left in between. Germline CDR1 is MDHEN and CDR2 is SYDVKM.

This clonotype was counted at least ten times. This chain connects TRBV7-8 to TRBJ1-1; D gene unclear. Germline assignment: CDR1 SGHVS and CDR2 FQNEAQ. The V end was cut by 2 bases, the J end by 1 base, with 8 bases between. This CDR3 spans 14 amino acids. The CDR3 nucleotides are TGTGCCAGCAGCTTATACGACCGGAACACTGAAGCTTTCTTT. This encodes CASSLYDRNTEAFF.

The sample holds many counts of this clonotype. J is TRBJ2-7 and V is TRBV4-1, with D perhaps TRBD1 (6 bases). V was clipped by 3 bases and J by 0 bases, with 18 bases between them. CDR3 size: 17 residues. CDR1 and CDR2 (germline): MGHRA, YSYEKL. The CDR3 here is CASSHVSDSYSSYEQYF. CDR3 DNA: TGCGCCAGCAGCCATGTATCGGACAGCTATTCCTCCTACGAGCAGTACTTC.

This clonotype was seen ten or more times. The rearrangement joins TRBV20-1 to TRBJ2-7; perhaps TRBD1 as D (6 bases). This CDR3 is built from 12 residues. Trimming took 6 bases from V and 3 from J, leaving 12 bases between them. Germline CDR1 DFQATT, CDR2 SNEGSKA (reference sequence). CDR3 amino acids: CSATDRDYEQYF. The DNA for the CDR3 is TGCAGTGCCACGGACAGAGACTACGAGCAGTACTTC.

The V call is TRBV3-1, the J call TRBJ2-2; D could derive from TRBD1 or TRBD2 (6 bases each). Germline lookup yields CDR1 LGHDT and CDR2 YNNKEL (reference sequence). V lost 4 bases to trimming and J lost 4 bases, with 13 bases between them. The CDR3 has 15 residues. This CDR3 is CASSRTGAGTGELFF. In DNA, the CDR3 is TGTGCCAGCAGCCGGACGGGGGCCGGCACCGGGGAGCTGTTTTTT.

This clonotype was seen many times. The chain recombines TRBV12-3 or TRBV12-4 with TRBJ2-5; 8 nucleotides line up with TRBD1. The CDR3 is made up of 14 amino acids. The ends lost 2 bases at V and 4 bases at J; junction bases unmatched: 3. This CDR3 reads CASSLQGAAETQYF. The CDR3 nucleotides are TGTGCCAGCAGTTTACAGGGGGCTGCAGAGACCCAGTACTTC.

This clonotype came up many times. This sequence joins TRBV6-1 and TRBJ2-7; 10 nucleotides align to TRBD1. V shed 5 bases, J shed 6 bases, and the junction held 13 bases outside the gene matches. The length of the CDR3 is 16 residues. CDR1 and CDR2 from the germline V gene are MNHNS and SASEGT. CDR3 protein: CASSPSPPGTGVEQYF. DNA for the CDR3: TGTGCCAGCAGTCCGTCGCCCCCCGGGACAGGGGTCGAGCAGTACTTC.

The CDR3 bases are TGTGCCAGCAGTTCCGGGACAGGGGGAACCTACGAGCAGTACTTC. Translating it yields CASSSGTGGTYEQYF. The chain is built from TRBV6-5 and TRBJ2-7; TRBD1 matches 11 bases. The CDR3 extends over 15 amino acids. V shed 4 bases, J shed 2 bases, and the junction held 4 bases outside the gene matches. From germline, CDR1 is MNHEY and CDR2 SVGAGI.

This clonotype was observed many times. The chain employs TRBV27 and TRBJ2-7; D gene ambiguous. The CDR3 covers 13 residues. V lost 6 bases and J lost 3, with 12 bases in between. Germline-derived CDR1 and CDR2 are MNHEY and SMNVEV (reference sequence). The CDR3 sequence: CASSQPGGYEQYF. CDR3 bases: TGTGCCAGCAGCCAACCGGGTGGCTACGAGCAGTACTTC.

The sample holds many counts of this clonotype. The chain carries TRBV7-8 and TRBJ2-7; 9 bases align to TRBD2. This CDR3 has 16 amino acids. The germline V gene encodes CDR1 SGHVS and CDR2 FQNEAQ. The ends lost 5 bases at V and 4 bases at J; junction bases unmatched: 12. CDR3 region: CASSPSGRGGLYEQYF. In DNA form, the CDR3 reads TGTGCCAGCAGCCCCTCGGGGCGGGGGGGCCTTTACGAGCAGTACTTC.

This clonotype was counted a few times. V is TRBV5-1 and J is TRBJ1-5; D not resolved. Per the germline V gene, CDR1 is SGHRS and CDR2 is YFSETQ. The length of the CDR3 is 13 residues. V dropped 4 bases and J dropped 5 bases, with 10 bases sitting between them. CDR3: CASSLGPDQPQHF. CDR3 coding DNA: TGCGCCAGCAGCCTTGGCCCAGATCAGCCCCAGCATTTT.

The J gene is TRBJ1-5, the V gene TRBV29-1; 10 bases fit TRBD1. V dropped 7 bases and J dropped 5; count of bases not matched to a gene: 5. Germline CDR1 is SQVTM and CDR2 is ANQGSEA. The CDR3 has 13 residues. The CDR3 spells CSATTGGYQPQHF. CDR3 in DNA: TGCAGCGCTACGACAGGGGGCTATCAGCCCCAGCATTTT.

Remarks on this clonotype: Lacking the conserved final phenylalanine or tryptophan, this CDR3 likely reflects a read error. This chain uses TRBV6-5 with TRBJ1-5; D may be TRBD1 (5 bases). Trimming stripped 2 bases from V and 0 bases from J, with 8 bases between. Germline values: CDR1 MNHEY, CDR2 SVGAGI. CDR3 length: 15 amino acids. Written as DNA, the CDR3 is TGTGCCAGCAGTTACCGGGGCAATAGCAATCAGCCCCAGCATGTT. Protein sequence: CASSYRGNSNQPQHV.

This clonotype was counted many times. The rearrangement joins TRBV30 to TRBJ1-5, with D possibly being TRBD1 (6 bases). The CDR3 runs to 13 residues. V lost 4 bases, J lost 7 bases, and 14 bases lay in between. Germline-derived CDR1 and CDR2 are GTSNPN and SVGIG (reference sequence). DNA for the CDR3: TGTGCCTGGACCTACGGAAGGGGGCAGCCCCAGCATTTT. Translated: CAWTYGRGQPQHF.

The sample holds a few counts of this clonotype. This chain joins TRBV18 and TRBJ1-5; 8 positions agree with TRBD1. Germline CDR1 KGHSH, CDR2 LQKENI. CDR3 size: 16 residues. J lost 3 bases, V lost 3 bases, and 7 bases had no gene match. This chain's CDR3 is CASSPLDRGANQPQHF. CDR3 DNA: TGTGCCAGCTCACCCCTTGACAGGGGCGCCAATCAGCCCCAGCATTTT.